The clone carrying this TCR beta chain has just one count. The entry originates in a study of blood T cell repertoires in COVID-19. As originally analysed: Cell counts per sample came from amplifying reference gene primers. Sequencing was performed with immunoSEQ multiplex PCR; in TCRdb, only in-frame clones are kept and a portion is missing. V, J and clone size derive from that table, while D and trimming were established from the DNA sequence. Among some 200,000 clones listed, about 86% were seen once. V lost 1 base, J lost 6 bases, and 5 bases stayed unmatched. Germline lookup yields CDR1 MNHEY and CDR2 SMNVEV (reference sequence). The CDR3 extends over 15 amino acids.

V is TRBV27 and J is TRBJ2-3, with 9 bases fitting TRBD2. Sequencing was carried out using peripheral blood. This sequence was found in a woman in her thirties who had recovered from COVID-19. The CDR3 nucleotides read TGTGCCAGCAGTTTATATGGGACTAGCTTCGATACGCAGTATTTT. Protein sequence: CASSLYGTSFDTQYF.